The rows below give T cell receptor beta chains drawn from one sample of a study of cytomegalovirus exposure and HLA in healthy donors. Measured with immunoSEQ multiplex PCR; TCRdb has only the in-frame clones, and not every one. This table has approximately 97,000 clones, about 60% appearing once. Sample: PBMCs. These receptors came from a human donor in good health. The CDR3 runs from the conserved cysteine through the conserved F or W. A D gene is named only where the DNA matches it firmly. Size tells how often a clone was seen (once, few, many) or the class of an expanded clone, and some rows leave it out.

J,V,D,size,CDR3,DNA
TRBJ1-5,TRBV2,NA,few,CASSGDRSGNQPQHF,TGTGCCAGCAGCGGTGACAGGTCAGGGAATCAGCCCCAGCATTTT
TRBJ1-5,TRBV19,NA,NA,CASGQQKNQPQHF,TGTGCCAGTGGGCAACAGAAAAATCAGCCCCAGCATTTT
TRBJ2-4,TRBV27,NA,NA,CASSFSWGENIQYF,TGTGCCAGCAGTTTCTCCTGGGGGGAAAACATTCAGTACTTC
TRBJ2-2,TRBV29-1,NA,NA,CSAGQYTGELFF,TGCAGCGCTGGGCAGTACACCGGGGAGCTGTTTTTT
TRBJ2-6,TRBV5-4,NA,few,CASSLWGQISGANVLTF,TGTGCCAGCAGCTTGTGGGGACAAATCTCTGGGGCCAACGTCCTGACTTTC
TRBJ2-2,TRBV29-1,NA,NA,CSVLQGNGELFF,TGCAGCGTTTTACAGGGAAACGGGGAGCTGTTTTTT
TRBJ2-3,TRBV10-3,NA,few,CAASAGISTDTQYF,TGTGCCGCTTCGGCGGGTATTAGCACAGATACGCAGTATTTT
TRBJ2-7,TRBV5-1,NA,NA,CASSLGYGGARGEQYF,TGCGCCAGCAGCTTGGGCTATGGCGGGGCGCGGGGCGAGCAGTACTTC
TRBJ1-1,TRBV19,TRBD1,few,CASSSDRGRSTEAFF,TGTGCCAGTAGTTCCGACAGGGGTCGGTCCACTGAAGCTTTCTTT
TRBJ1-4,TRBV4-1,TRBD1,NA,CASSQVGGGEKLFF,TGCGCCAGCAGCCAAGTAGGGGGCGGCGAAAAACTGTTTTTT
TRBJ1-2,TRBV5-1,NA,NA,CASSLGATKAYGYTF,TGCGCCAGCAGCTTGGGTGCAACTAAGGCGTATGGCTACACCTTC
TRBJ2-1,TRBV21-1,NA,NA,CASSKVGVPWDEQFF,TGTGCCAGCAGCAAAGTAGGGGTCCCGTGGGATGAGCAGTTCTTC
TRBJ2-4,TRBV4-1,TRBD1,NA,CASSETGALAKNIQYF,TGCGCCAGCAGCGAGACAGGGGCTCTAGCCAAAAACATTCAGTACTTC
TRBJ2-1,TRBV4-2,TRBD2,once,CASSQGSGSSYNEQFF,TGTGCCAGCAGCCAAGGTAGCGGGAGCTCCTACAATGAGCAGTTCTTC
TRBJ2-1,TRBV28,TRBD2,NA,CASSLSGTSGKGEQFF,TGTGCCAGCAGTTTATCCGGGACTAGCGGGAAAGGGGAGCAGTTCTTC
TRBJ2-3,TRBV7-9,NA,once,CASSLGERWVDTQYF,TGTGCCAGCAGCTTAGGAGAGCGCTGGGTAGATACGCAGTATTTT
TRBJ2-1,TRBV18,TRBD1,NA,CASSPGQDPPYNEQFF,TGTGCCAGCTCACCGGGACAGGACCCCCCTTACAATGAGCAGTTCTTC
TRBJ2-1,TRBV6-5,TRBD1,NA,CASSRGRDEQFF,TGTGCCAGCAGCAGGGGGCGGGATGAGCAGTTCTTC
TRBJ2-1,TRBV11-3,NA,NA,CASSLEHDRYNEQFF,TGTGCCAGCAGCTTAGAACACGACAGGTACAATGAGCAGTTCTTC
TRBJ2-7,TRBV5-1,NA,NA,CASSLGGAVSYEQYF,TGCGCCAGCAGCTTGGGTGGGGCGGTCTCCTACGAGCAGTACTTC
TRBJ2-1,TRBV29-1,TRBD1,once,CSVEGTGASYNEQFF,TGCAGCGTTGAAGGGACAGGGGCCTCCTACAATGAGCAGTTCTTC
TRBJ2-1,TRBV15,TRBD2,NA,CATSRGSGRALYNEQFF,TGTGCCACCAGCAGAGGGAGCGGGAGGGCCTTATACAATGAGCAGTTCTTC
TRBJ2-7,TRBV20-1,NA,NA,CSAGDYEQYF,TGCAGTGCAGGGGACTACGAGCAGTACTTC